This TCR beta chain was profiled in a study of read filtering for tumor transcriptome and immune sequencing. The overall study: By R-ISS, stages I, II and III held approximately 8, 16 and 7 patients.

This library used about 400 ng RNA and molecular barcoded adaptors spanning alpha/delta and beta/gamma chains. TCRdb recomputed calls from the reads with MiXCR, one row per CDR3 protein. Among about 50,000 distinct CDR3 sequences listed, roughly a fifth were seen once. This sequence originates from a donor at least 40 years old with multiple myeloma. Input material: a population of CD138-negative cells sorted from bone marrow.

The CDR3 nucleotides are TGTGCCAGTAGTATGGTCCACAGATTGGATGAGCCCCAGCATTTT. It translates to CASSMVHRLDEPQHF. This chain links TRBV19 with TRBJ1-5; D unclear. Germline loops: CDR1 LNHDA, CDR2 SQIVND (reference sequence). This CDR3 contains 15 residues. V lost 3 bases and J lost 8, with 17 bases in between.